Shown below are 26 T cell receptor beta chains from a single sample sequenced in a study of Ad26.COV2.S vaccination and SARS-CoV-2 variants. Clones were sequenced by immunoSEQ multiplex PCR, and TCRdb holds only the in-frame ones, with some missing. The sample consists of approximately 400,000 clones, 92% of them appearing once. Sample: peripheral blood, taken after recovery from COVID-19. The receptors originated from a human donor who had recovered from COVID-19.

The chain links TRBV10-2 to TRBJ1-4, with D perhaps matching TRBD1 (6 bases). With 2 bases removed from V and 12 bases from J, the gap between germline ends came to 19 bases. The CDR3 runs 15 residues. Germline V gives CDR1 WSHSY, CDR2 SAAADI. CDR3 nucleotide sequence: TGCGCCAGCAGTGAGAGGCAGGGGCCGTTCGGAGAACTGTTTTTT. This gives the protein CASSERQGPFGELFF.

The V and J genes are TRBV7-9 and TRBJ2-1; 7 bases line up with TRBD1. The germline gives CDR1 SEHNR, CDR2 FQNEAQ (reference sequence). There are 14 residues in the CDR3. V gave up 4 bases and J gave up 8 bases; unmatched junction bases: 8. Written as DNA, the CDR3 is TGTGCCAGCAGCTCCCAGCGACAGGGCTATGAGCAGTTCTTC. Its translation is CASSSQRQGYEQFF.

As DNA, the CDR3 is TGTGCCAGCAGCCCGCCGGGACCCCAAAACAATGAGCAGTTCTTC. It specifies CASSPPGPQNNEQFF. V and J are TRBV7-3 and TRBJ2-1; D assignment may be TRBD1 or TRBD2 (5 bases each). The V end lost 5 bases, the J end lost 5 bases, and 16 bases lay between the germline ends. Germline CDR1 and CDR2: SGHTA and FQGTGA. The CDR3 contains 15 residues.

The chain employs TRBV19 and TRBJ1-2, with 7 bases that match TRBD1. This CDR3 spans 17 amino acids. Trimming cost V 1 base and J 0 bases; bases outside gene matches: 8. In germline, CDR1 is LNHDA, CDR2 SQIVND (reference sequence). The CDR3 reads CASSIAPGTVANYGYTF. The DNA of the CDR3 is TGTGCCAGTAGTATAGCACCAGGGACAGTAGCTAACTATGGCTACACCTTC.

The rearrangement uses TRBV7-2 and TRBJ2-5; D unresolved. The germline V and J ends were trimmed by 5 bases and 5 bases, with 18 bases remaining between them. Germline V CDR1 and CDR2: SGHTA, FQGNSA. The CDR3 runs to 15 residues. The CDR3 is CASSISGPRSETQYF. CDR3 DNA sequence: TGTGCCAGCAGCATCTCCGGGCCCCGATCGGAGACCCAGTACTTC.

The rearrangement joins TRBV5-6 to TRBJ2-1; 7 nucleotides match TRBD1. The CDR3 is 12 amino acids. V lost 4 bases, J lost 7 bases, and 2 bases stayed unmatched. Germline CDR1 reads SGHDT; CDR2 reads YYEEEE. The CDR3 nucleotides read TGTGCCAGCAGCCTACAGGGGAATGAGCAGTTCTTC. Translation: CASSLQGNEQFF.

The V and J genes are TRBV6-1 and TRBJ2-1, with D possibly being TRBD2 (6 bases). V lost 0 bases, J lost 7 bases, and 25 bases lay in between. This CDR3 is 19 amino acids long. Germline V gene sequence: CDR1 MNHNS, CDR2 SASEGT. CDR3: CASSEAVIAGQGERNEQFF. The CDR3 bases are TGTGCCAGCAGTGAAGCGGTAATCGCGGGGCAGGGCGAGCGGAATGAGCAGTTCTTC.

As DNA, the CDR3 is TGTGCCAGCAGCACTAGCGGGGGGGCTTCTTATAGCGAGCAGTACTTC. It is translated as CASSTSGGASYSEQYF. The chain couples TRBV7-6 to TRBJ2-7, with TRBD2 matching over 13 bases. Germline loops: CDR1 SGHVS, CDR2 FNYEAQ. The trim removed 5 bases at V and 6 bases at J, leaving 10 bases unmatched. The CDR3 loop spans 16 amino acids. The full variable domain, in which reference TRBV7-6 and TRBJ2-7 provide the parts outside the CDR3, is GAGVSQSPRYKVTKRGQDVALRCDPISGHVSLYWYRQALGQGPEFLTYFNYEAQQDKSGLPNDRFSAERPEGSISTLTIQRTEQRDSAMYRCASSTSGGASYSEQYFGPGTRLTVT.

Concerning this clone itself: The junction departs from germline at one end; a sequencing error may be responsible. The chain is built from TRBV6-5 and TRBJ1-2; 7 positions match TRBD1. The germline V gene has CDR1 MNHEY and CDR2 SVGAGI. CDR3 length: 14 amino acids. CDR3: CASSPRGINHGYTF. For the CDR3, the DNA is TGTGCCAGCAGCCCCAGGGGGATTAACCATGGCTACACCTTC.

V gene TRBV12-3 or TRBV12-4 combines with J gene TRBJ2-5, with D uncertain. V was trimmed by 2 bases and J by 5 bases, leaving 6 bases between them. The CDR3 is made up of 12 amino acids. The CDR3 here is CASSLRFETQYF. CDR3 nucleotide sequence: TGTGCCAGCAGTTTAAGATTTGAGACCCAGTACTTC.

This rearrangement joins TRBV5-4 to TRBJ2-1; 9 positions agree with TRBD1. Trimming removed 5 bases from V and 0 bases from J; junction bases left unmatched: 9. The CDR3 sequence is 17 residues long. From germline, CDR1 is SGHNT and CDR2 YYREEE (reference sequence). The CDR3, as DNA: TGTGCCAGCAGGAGAACAGGGGGCGCGGTCTCCTACAATGAGCAGTTCTTC. It specifies CASRRTGGAVSYNEQFF.

The chain carries TRBV24-1 and TRBJ2-1, with 16 bases identical to TRBD2. CDR3 size: 17 residues. From germline, CDR1 is KGHDR and CDR2 SFDVKD. V lost 5 bases, J lost 9 bases, and 9 bases stayed unmatched. CDR3 loop: CATSAVPGTSGGGEQFF. In nucleotides, the CDR3 is TGTGCCACCAGTGCCGTCCCCGGGACTAGCGGGGGGGGTGAGCAGTTCTTC.

This chain connects TRBV19 to TRBJ2-3; the match to TRBD2 covers 10 bases. CDR1 LNHDA and CDR2 SQIVND come from the germline V gene (reference sequence). V lost 6 bases and J lost 2; bases outside the gene matches: 5. CDR3 length: 15 residues. The CDR3, as DNA: TGTGCCAGTAGGAAGACTAGCGGGCCCACAGATACGCAGTATTTT. Translation: CASRKTSGPTDTQYF. Combining the CDR3 with reference TRBV19 and TRBJ2-3 gives the whole variable domain DGGITQSPKYLFRKEGQNVTLSCEQNLNHDAMYWYRQDPGQGLRLIYYSQIVNDFQKGDIAEGYSVSREKKESFPLTVTSAQKNPTAFYLCASRKTSGPTDTQYFGPGTRLTVL.

The chain links TRBV27 to TRBJ2-2; 11 bases map to TRBD2. The germline V gene encodes CDR1 MNHEY and CDR2 SMNVEV (reference sequence). Trimming took 5 bases from V and 5 from J; bases not matched to a gene: 10. This CDR3 is built from 17 residues. The CDR3 sequence: CASSRPQTSGATGELFF. The CDR3 coding sequence is TGTGCCAGCAGTCGACCCCAGACTAGCGGGGCGACCGGGGAGCTGTTTTTT.

V usage is TRBV11-1 and J usage is TRBJ2-7, with unresolved D. The V end lost 1 base, the J end lost 1 base, and 5 bases lay between the germline ends. Germline lookup yields CDR1 SGHAT and CDR2 FQDESV (reference sequence). The CDR3 contains 13 residues. Here the CDR3 reads CASSLVLSYEQYF. CDR3 DNA sequence: TGTGCCAGCAGCTTAGTACTTTCCTACGAGCAGTACTTC.

This chain joins TRBV2 and TRBJ1-4, with a tentative D call TRBD1 (5 bases). The CDR3 is made up of 15 amino acids. V was clipped by 5 bases and J by 1 base, with 11 bases between them. Germline CDR1 reads SNHLY; CDR2 reads FYNNEI. The CDR3 sequence: CASSSQGGTNEKLFF. The CDR3 nucleotides are TGTGCCAGCAGTTCCCAGGGCGGAACTAATGAAAAACTGTTTTTT.

V and J are TRBV5-1 and TRBJ2-3, with D unresolved. The germline V and J ends were trimmed by 0 bases and 0 bases, with 5 bases remaining between them. There are 14 residues in the CDR3. Germline-derived CDR1 and CDR2 are SGHRS and YFSETQ. CDR3 residues: CASSLGDSTDTQYF. The DNA of the CDR3 is TGCGCCAGCAGCTTGGGAGATAGCACAGATACGCAGTATTTT. Combining the CDR3 with reference TRBV5-1 and TRBJ2-3 gives the whole variable domain KAGVTQTPRYLIKTRGQQVTLSCSPISGHRSVSWYQQTPGQGLQFLFEYFSETQRNKGNFPGRFSGRQFSNSRSEMNVSTLELGDSALYLCASSLGDSTDTQYFGPGTRLTVL.

The gene calls are TRBV5-1 and TRBJ2-5; maybe TRBD2 (6 bases). The V and J ends lost 3 bases and 1 base respectively, with 13 bases between them. The CDR3 is 15 amino acids. Germline values: CDR1 SGHRS, CDR2 YFSETQ. The CDR3 bases are TGCGCCAGCAGCTGGGCGACTAGTGCCCAAGAGACCCAGTACTTC. Its protein product is CASSWATSAQETQYF.

V gene TRBV10-2 combines with J gene TRBJ2-1, with D possibly matching TRBD2 (5 bases). The ends were cut back, 2 bases at V and 1 base at J, with 21 bases in the middle. The CDR3 has 19 residues. The germline gives CDR1 WSHSY, CDR2 SAAADI. The CDR3 DNA is TGCGCCAGCAGTGAGCCGCGCGGTGGGATCTGGGAGTCCTACAATGAGCAGTTCTTC. Protein: CASSEPRGGIWESYNEQFF.

This rearrangement joins TRBV13 to TRBJ1-2; 12 bases line up with TRBD1. This CDR3 has 15 amino acids. Germline trimming cut 3 bases from V and 8 bases from J; bases unmatched to any gene: 7. Germline V lookup: CDR1 PRHDT, CDR2 FYEKMQ (reference sequence). The CDR3 sequence: CASSFLGDRGPGYTF. The CDR3 DNA follows: TGTGCCAGCAGCTTCCTCGGGGACAGGGGGCCCGGCTACACCTTC.

The chain combines TRBV27 with TRBJ2-4, with D possibly matching TRBD1 (5 bases). The CDR3 is 12 residues long. Germline-derived CDR1 and CDR2 are MNHEY and SMNVEV (reference sequence). Trimming took off 2 bases at V and 8 bases at J, with 7 bases between the two ends. CDR3: CASSLLGDIQYF. The CDR3 coding sequence is TGTGCCAGCAGTTTACTAGGGGACATTCAGTACTTC.

The V gene is TRBV6-5, the J gene TRBJ1-2, with D perhaps matching TRBD1 (6 bases). The germline V gene has CDR1 MNHEY and CDR2 SVGAGI. Trimming left V 0 bases short and J 4 bases short, with 15 bases between. This CDR3 is 16 amino acids long. The CDR3 DNA sequence: TGTGCCAGCAGTTACTCGTCAGGGACAATTTCCTATGGCTACACCTTC. It is translated as CASSYSSGTISYGYTF.

The DNA of the CDR3 is TGCAGTGCTAGTAGAACCGCTGAAGCTTTCTTT. Translation gives CSASRTAEAFF. This rearrangement joins TRBV20-1 to TRBJ1-1; D is unclear. The CDR3 is 11 amino acids. Trimming stripped 3 bases from V and 6 bases from J, with 8 bases between. Germline lookup yields CDR1 DFQATT and CDR2 SNEGSKA (reference sequence).

This clone was observed once. The chain is built from TRBV20-1 and TRBJ1-1, with D tentatively TRBD1 (5 bases). Trimming removed 3 bases from V and 0 bases from J, with 11 bases in between. Looked up from germline, CDR1 is DFQATT and CDR2 is SNEGSKA (reference sequence). The CDR3 is made up of 14 amino acids. The CDR3 is CSASIGVVNTEAFF. In nucleotides, the CDR3 is TGCAGTGCTAGTATAGGGGTCGTGAACACTGAAGCTTTCTTT.

V gene TRBV9 combines with J gene TRBJ1-1; 7 bases align to TRBD1. The germline gives CDR1 SGDLS, CDR2 YYNGEE. The length of the CDR3 is 14 residues. The J segment lost 4 bases and the V segment lost 2 bases, leaving 5 bases of the junction unmatched. CDR3 sequence (DNA): TGTGCCAGCAGCGTGAGCAACAGGGGCACTGAAGCTTTCTTT. Translating gives CASSVSNRGTEAFF.

This rearrangement joins TRBV15 to TRBJ1-4, with 9 bases that match TRBD1. Per the germline V gene, CDR1 is LNHNV and CDR2 is YYDKDF (reference sequence). CDR3 length: 16 amino acids. The V gene end was trimmed by 2 bases and the J gene end by 5 bases; junction bases not matched to a gene: 6. CDR3: CATSRQKTGGNEKLFF. As DNA, the CDR3 is TGTGCCACCAGCAGACAAAAGACAGGGGGGAATGAAAAACTGTTTTTT.